What follows are 30 T cell receptor beta chains derived from one specimen sequenced in a study of beta chain features in type 1 diabetes (dated by TCRdb to 2017 to 2018). Library generation was performed with the immunoSEQ multiplex PCR assay. The entire amount of isolated RNA was reverse transcribed using the High Capacity cDNA Reverse Transcription Kit, so the sequenced TCRB transcripts were expressed ones. Drawn from immuneACCESS, this table holds only the in-frame rearrangements with V and J called that TCRdb kept. Clones are partly lost; checked studies trace under half to an unresolved V gene and leave the rest unexplained. The sample table contains some 40,000 clones; only one count was recorded for around half of them. 0.72% of the sample rests with the top ten. The sample taken for sequencing was central memory CD4+ T cells from blood. These receptors were taken from a woman aged 18 to 35 in good health.

The V gene is TRBV10-3, the J gene TRBJ2-7; D not certain. Germline assignment: CDR1 ENHRY and CDR2 SYGVKD. The CDR3 runs to 14 residues. The ends were cut back, 3 bases at V and 3 bases at J, with 12 bases in the middle. The chain's CDR3 is CAISDRTGGYEQYF. The CDR3 DNA reads as TGTGCCATCAGTGACAGAACCGGCGGCTACGAGCAGTACTTC.

V usage is TRBV6-5 and J usage is TRBJ2-1; D gene ambiguous. The germline CDR1 and CDR2 sequences are MNHEY and SVGAGI. Trimming stripped 6 bases from V and 8 bases from J, with 8 bases between. CDR3 size: 11 residues. DNA of the CDR3: TGTGCCAGCAGGGCTCTCTATGAGCAGTTCTTC. It is translated as CASRALYEQFF.

The rearrangement uses TRBV5-1 and TRBJ1-1; unclear D gene. CDR3 size: 13 residues. The germline V and J ends were trimmed by 4 bases and 6 bases, with 13 bases remaining between them. Per the germline V gene, CDR1 is SGHRS and CDR2 is YFSETQ. The CDR3 nucleotides read TGCGCCAGCAGCCCGGGCGGGGAAGCTGAAGCTTTCTTT. Amino acids: CASSPGGEAEAFF.

V and J are TRBV5-1 and TRBJ2-1; D ambiguous. The CDR3 length is 15 residues. The V end lost 1 base, the J end lost 8 bases, and 16 bases lay between the germline ends. Looked up from germline, CDR1 is SGHRS and CDR2 is YFSETQ. CDR3 in amino acids: CASSLLPQKKDEQFF. The CDR3 DNA sequence: TGCGCCAGCAGCTTGCTACCACAGAAGAAGGATGAGCAGTTCTTC.

The chain carries TRBV5-8 and TRBJ1-1; the D gene is possibly TRBD1 (5 bases). The CDR3 is 12 residues long. From germline, CDR1 is SGHTS and CDR2 YDEGEE. The germline V and J ends were trimmed by 6 bases and 0 bases, with 6 bases remaining between them. The CDR3 here is CASTRVNTEAFF. CDR3 in DNA: TGTGCCAGCACCAGGGTGAACACTGAAGCTTTCTTT.

This rearrangement joins TRBV5-4 to TRBJ2-1, with 9 bases lining up with TRBD2. The CDR3 has 14 amino acids. Germline V lookup: CDR1 SGHNT, CDR2 YYREEE (reference sequence). The junction had 4 bases not matched to a gene; V was cut back by 3 bases and J by 6 bases. CDR3 region: CASSWGGGANEQFF. The CDR3 DNA sequence: TGTGCCAGCAGCTGGGGCGGGGGGGCCAATGAGCAGTTCTTC.

V gene TRBV10-1 combines with J gene TRBJ1-2; 9 nucleotides line up with TRBD1. Germline CDR1 and CDR2: WNHNN and SYGVQD (reference sequence). The CDR3 sequence is 16 residues long. The V and J ends lost 6 bases and 8 bases, in that order; junction bases with no gene match: 16. The CDR3 reads CASSPLVGQGDTGYTF. Written as DNA, the CDR3 is TGCGCCAGCAGCCCTCTGGTGGGACAGGGTGACACGGGCTACACCTTC.

The genes are TRBV28 and TRBJ2-1; D is undetermined. V lost 7 bases and J lost 12, with 25 bases in between. Germline V gene sequence: CDR1 MDHEN, CDR2 SYDVKM. The CDR3 consists of 15 residues. CDR3 DNA sequence: TGTGCCAGCACCGCACAACCACGCGGAGAGGTTGGGCAGTTCTTC. This translates into CASTAQPRGEVGQFF.

This clone was picked up a small number of times. At one of its ends the junction is not consistent with the germline gene, which may arise from a read error. The rearrangement joins TRBV25-1 to TRBJ1-1; 7 bases fit TRBD1. CDR1 MGHDK and CDR2 SYGVNS come from the germline V gene. The CDR3 is 16 residues long. In nucleotides, the CDR3 is TGTGCCAGCAGTGAATATTCGAGGGGGCTGAAGACTGAAGCTTTCTTT. As protein: CASSEYSRGLKTEAFF.

CDR3 protein: CASIRRAQGEYNEQFF. In DNA form, the CDR3 reads TGTGCCAGCATCAGAAGGGCACAGGGGGAGTACAATGAGCAGTTCTTC. The V call is TRBV27, the J call TRBJ2-1, with 8 bases identical to TRBD1. This CDR3 has 16 amino acids. Germline CDR1 MNHEY, CDR2 SMNVEV (reference sequence). V dropped 7 bases and J dropped 4; count of bases not matched to a gene: 12.

The gene calls are TRBV30 and TRBJ2-7, with TRBD1 matching over 7 bases. The CDR3 has 14 amino acids. Germline CDR1 reads GTSNPN; CDR2 reads SVGIG (reference sequence). Trimming at V came to 0 bases and at J to 6 bases, leaving 8 bases not matched to a gene. The chain's CDR3 is CAWSVKGAPREQYF. The DNA of the CDR3 is TGTGCCTGGAGTGTGAAGGGGGCGCCCCGCGAGCAGTACTTC.

The chain joins TRBV6-5 to TRBJ2-3, with D possibly being TRBD1 (5 bases). The CDR3 spans 13 residues. V shed 6 bases and J shed 6 bases, with 13 bases lying between them. Germline V gives CDR1 MNHEY, CDR2 SVGAGI. The CDR3 sequence is CASRKRQTDTQYF. For the CDR3, the DNA is TGTGCCAGCAGGAAGCGACAGACGGATACGCAGTATTTT.

This clone was seen a few times. The chain recombines TRBV4-1 with TRBJ2-1; 10 bases line up with TRBD2. Germline CDR1 is MGHRA and CDR2 is YSYEKL. The J segment lost 6 bases and the V segment lost 3 bases, leaving 8 bases of the junction unmatched. The CDR3 totals 16 residues. The CDR3 loop reads CASSHPLAGVGNEQFF. DNA of the CDR3: TGCGCCAGCAGCCACCCCCTAGCGGGAGTCGGCAATGAGCAGTTCTTC.

The chain employs TRBV6-1 and TRBJ2-2; 7 bases align to TRBD2. The CDR3 runs to 17 residues. CDR1 MNHNS and CDR2 SASEGT come from the germline V gene. V shed 4 bases and J 2 bases; nucleotides not matched to a gene: 10. Written as DNA, the CDR3 is TGTGCCAGCAGTGCCCCTTGGGGAGCGGGAAACACCGGGGAGCTGTTTTTT. Its translation is CASSAPWGAGNTGELFF.

The rearrangement links TRBV11-2 to TRBJ1-2, with 8 positions matching TRBD1. V gave up 4 bases and J gave up 5 bases; unmatched junction bases: 18. The germline V gene encodes CDR1 SGHAT and CDR2 FQNNGV. The CDR3 is made up of 18 amino acids. As DNA, the CDR3 is TGTGCCAGCAGCTCTCTCCGAGGACAGGGAGGGAGAAAGTATGGCTACACCTTC. This encodes CASSSLRGQGGRKYGYTF. Variable domain in full (rest from reference TRBV11-2 and TRBJ1-2): EAGVAQSPRYKIIEKRQSVAFWCNPISGHATLYWYQQILGQGPKLLIQFQNNGVVDDSQLPKDRFSAERLKGVDSTLKIQPAKLEDSAVYLCASSSLRGQGGRKYGYTFGSGTRLTVV.

This clone was recorded a few times. The chain is built from TRBV5-4 and TRBJ1-1; D is uncertain. Trimming stripped 0 bases from V and 6 bases from J, with 18 bases between. CDR1 is SGHNT, CDR2 YYREEE, per germline (reference sequence). CDR3 length: 16 residues. CDR3 amino acids: CASSLGGIRVYSEAFF. CDR3 bases: TGTGCCAGCAGCTTGGGTGGAATACGGGTCTACTCTGAAGCTTTCTTT. Full variable domain (outside the CDR3, taken from reference TRBV5-4 and TRBJ1-1): ETGVTQSPTHLIKTRGQQVTLRCSSQSGHNTVSWYQQALGQGPQFIFQYYREEENGRGNFPPRFSGLQFPNYSSELNVNALELDDSALYLCASSLGGIRVYSEAFFGQGTRLTVV.

V and J are TRBV30 and TRBJ2-3, with D perhaps TRBD2 (5 bases). This CDR3 comprises 14 residues. The germline V gene encodes CDR1 GTSNPN and CDR2 SVGIG (reference sequence). With 2 bases removed from V and 8 bases from J, the gap between germline ends came to 17 bases. The CDR3 DNA is TGTGCCTGGAGTACAAGGGAGTACTATGGTACGCAGTATTTT. The encoded protein is CAWSTREYYGTQYF.

V usage is TRBV6-1 and J usage is TRBJ1-2, with 8 bases lining up with TRBD1. The CDR3 length is 12 residues. CDR1 is MNHNS and CDR2 is SASEGT in the germline V gene. Germline trimming cut 7 bases from V and 8 bases from J; bases unmatched to any gene: 6. CDR3 in amino acids: CASTPTGVGYTF. The CDR3 coding sequence is TGTGCCAGCACACCGACAGGGGTAGGCTACACCTTC.

This chain connects TRBV6-1 to TRBJ2-2; D may be TRBD1 (6 bases). Germline CDR1 reads MNHNS; CDR2 reads SASEGT. The ends were cut back, 7 bases at V and 4 bases at J, with 16 bases in the middle. CDR3 length equals 15 residues. The DNA of the CDR3 is TGTGCCAGCACCGAACAGCAGGGGCCCACCGGGGAGCTGTTTTTT. Translating it yields CASTEQQGPTGELFF.

This rearrangement joins TRBV29-1 to TRBJ2-1; 14 bases are a match to TRBD2. Germline V lookup: CDR1 SQVTM, CDR2 ANQGSEA. J lost 7 bases, V lost 7 bases, and 12 bases had no gene match. The CDR3 loop spans 16 amino acids. In DNA, the CDR3 is TGCAGCGCCTGGATAACCGGGACTAGCGGGAGTAATGAGCAGTTCTTC. Translated: CSAWITGTSGSNEQFF.

The chain combines TRBV20-1 with TRBJ1-1; unclear D gene. Trimming took off 2 bases at V and 6 bases at J, with 7 bases between the two ends. The CDR3 contains 11 residues. Germline CDR1 is DFQATT and CDR2 is SNEGSKA (reference sequence). For the CDR3, the DNA is TGCAGTGCTAGATTCGGGTCTGAAGCTTTCTTT. It codes for CSARFGSEAFF.

The CDR3 nucleotides read TGTGCCAGCAGCCCGGCCGGGATCGGTAGCACAGATACGCAGTATTTT. Its translation: CASSPAGIGSTDTQYF. The chain combines TRBV7-9 with TRBJ2-3, with D perhaps matching TRBD2 (5 bases). V gave up 5 bases and J gave up 0 bases, with 15 bases separating them. The CDR3 runs to 16 residues. Per the germline V gene, CDR1 is SEHNR and CDR2 is FQNEAQ (reference sequence).

This clone is a singleton in its sample. The chain joins TRBV5-4 to TRBJ1-1, with TRBD1 matching over 9 bases. The germline V gene has CDR1 SGHNT and CDR2 YYREEE (reference sequence). The J segment lost 6 bases and the V segment lost 3 bases, leaving 3 bases of the junction unmatched. This CDR3 comprises 13 residues. CDR3 sequence: CASSSQGAPEAFF. CDR3 DNA: TGTGCCAGCAGCTCACAGGGGGCGCCTGAAGCTTTCTTT.

The CDR3 spells CASSPNTGGFQPQHF. CDR3 nucleotide sequence: TGTGCCAGCTCACCAAATACAGGGGGCTTTCAGCCCCAGCATTTT. The chain recombines TRBV18 with TRBJ1-5; 9 positions match TRBD1. Germline V CDR1 and CDR2: KGHSH, LQKENI. With 2 bases clipped from V and 6 bases from J, the junction kept 5 bases outside the gene matches. This CDR3 has 15 amino acids.

The V gene is TRBV6-1, the J gene TRBJ2-5; tentative D call: TRBD1 (7 bases). V dropped 6 bases and J dropped 5 bases, with 16 bases sitting between them. This CDR3 has 14 residues. Germline CDR1 reads MNHNS; CDR2 reads SASEGT. CDR3 nucleotides: TGTGCCAGCAGGGCGACAGGGCGGGGCGAGACCCAGTACTTC. The encoded protein is CASRATGRGETQYF.

A few counts support this clone. The chain couples TRBV6-1 to TRBJ1-3; TRBD1 is a possible D gene (5 bases). The V and J ends lost 8 bases and 5 bases respectively, with 10 bases between them. Looked up from germline, CDR1 is MNHNS and CDR2 is SASEGT. The CDR3 has 12 residues. The CDR3 reads CASVRQRNTIYF. The CDR3 coding sequence is TGTGCCAGCGTCAGACAGCGAAACACCATATATTTT.

V gene TRBV18 combines with J gene TRBJ2-7; D is possibly TRBD1 (6 bases). Trimming took 3 bases from V and 7 from J, leaving 19 bases between them. Germline V gene data show CDR1 as KGHSH and CDR2 as LQKENI. The CDR3 covers 15 residues. The CDR3 DNA follows: TGTGCCAGCTCACCCCCCGGAACAGGGAGTAGGGAGCAGTACTTC. This codes for CASSPPGTGSREQYF.

The chain uses TRBV4-1 and TRBJ1-2; TRBD1 is a possible D gene (5 bases). Germline CDR1 MGHRA, CDR2 YSYEKL. The length of the CDR3 is 14 residues. The germline V and J ends were trimmed by 1 base and 4 bases, with 10 bases remaining between them. The CDR3 DNA follows: TGCGCCAGCAGCCAAGGTCCTGGGGCCTATGGCTACACCTTC. Translated: CASSQGPGAYGYTF.

This chain uses TRBV14 with TRBJ2-7; D is possibly TRBD2 (6 bases). The CDR3 is made up of 15 amino acids. Deletions cut 6 bases from V and 3 bases from J, with 18 bases between. Per the germline V gene, CDR1 is SGHDN and CDR2 is FVKESK. Here the CDR3 reads CASSPWDLTNYEQYF. The DNA for the CDR3 is TGTGCCAGCAGTCCCTGGGACTTGACCAACTACGAGCAGTACTTC.

The chain joins TRBV11-3 to TRBJ1-1, with TRBD1 identical over 9 bases. This CDR3 contains 16 residues. Unmatched junction bases numbered 10, after V lost 6 bases and J lost 2 bases. The germline CDR1 and CDR2 sequences are SGHNT and YENEEA. Here the CDR3 DNA reads TGTGCCAGCAGTGCCGGGACAGGGAGTTTTAACACTGAAGCTTTCTTT. Its translation is CASSAGTGSFNTEAFF. The entire variable domain, with the rest obtained from reference TRBV11-3 and TRBJ1-1, is as follows: EAGVVQSPRYKIIEKKQPVAFWCNPISGHNTLYWYLQNLGQGPELLIRYENEEAVDDSQLPKDRFSAERLKGVDSTLKIQPAELGDSAVYLCASSAGTGSFNTEAFFGQGTRLTVV.